This T cell receptor beta chain is from a study of shared clonotypes between healthy human individuals. Findings and caveats of the study: The diversity represented, both genetic and in exposure history, was limited by few donors. Estimated richness was generally greater in naive than memory subsets.

The protocol was immunoSEQ multiplex PCR, while the TCRdb copy is restricted to in-frame clones and leaves out a portion. This sample has millions of clones, with over 90% found just once. Notes on this clone: The antigen is undetermined. Additional DNA sequences in this sample encode the identical CDR3.

A CD45RA+ naive subset and a CD45RA-negative memory subset were split from CD4+ cells. This CDR3 has 15 amino acids. Deletions cut 0 bases from V and 2 bases from J, with 10 bases between. Germline values: CDR1 SGHRS, CDR2 YFSETQ. The receptor was isolated from a man between 18 and 29 years old in good health. Some clones in this sample may be carry-over from other donors' samples. Sequences were obtained from naive CD4+ T cells from PBMCs. Stated subset: CD45RA+ positively selected. V is TRBV5-1 and J is TRBJ2-3; the D is unclear. CDR3 DNA sequence: TGCGCCAGCAGCTTGGCGGCCAGTTCCACAGATACGCAGTATTTT. This sequence encodes CASSLAASSTDTQYF.